The next 10 T cell receptor beta chains were all read from a single sample in a study of blood T cell repertoires in COVID-19. Here immunoSEQ multiplex PCR was the method, and the copy in TCRdb shows in-frame clones only, minus some. Altogether some 200,000 clones are present, around 80% being singletons, with the ten largest covering 5.5% to 8.5%. Material for sequencing was peripheral blood. These receptors all stem from a woman aged 70 to 79 with acute or convalescent COVID-19.

The rearrangement joins TRBV3-1 (or the pseudogene TRBV3-2) to TRBJ2-5; D remains unclear. The V and J ends lost 2 bases and 5 bases respectively, with 3 bases between them. Germline lookup yields CDR1 LGHDT and CDR2 YNNKEL (reference sequence). The CDR3 is 11 residues long. CDR3 bases: TGTGCCAGCAGCCAACGGGAGACCCAGTACTTC. It is translated as CASSQRETQYF.

The J gene is TRBJ2-5, the V gene TRBV3-1 (or the pseudogene TRBV3-2); D is ambiguous. V lost 3 bases and J 2 bases, leaving 10 bases between the germline ends. The CDR3 contains 14 residues. Germline CDR1 and CDR2: LGHDT and YNNKEL (reference sequence). CDR3 sequence reads: CASSHLVRQETQYF. CDR3 sequence (DNA): TGTGCCAGCAGCCACCTAGTCCGGCAAGAGACCCAGTACTTC.

This sequence joins TRBV9 and TRBJ1-6; no definite D call. This CDR3 contains 14 residues. V was trimmed by 1 base and J by 8 bases, leaving 10 bases between them. In germline, CDR1 is SGDLS, CDR2 YYNGEE. In DNA form, the CDR3 reads TGTGCCAGCAGCGTAAAAATAGCACATTCACCCCTCCACTTT. Protein product: CASSVKIAHSPLHF.

The chain joins TRBV18 to TRBJ1-2; D is perhaps TRBD1 (5 bases). Germline loops: CDR1 KGHSH, CDR2 LQKENI. The CDR3 is 14 amino acids. V lost 4 bases and J 3 bases, leaving 12 bases between the germline ends. The DNA of the CDR3 is TGTGCCAGCTCACTCAACGAAGGGGACTATGGCTACACCTTC. Encoded protein: CASSLNEGDYGYTF.

This clone was detected only a few times. V gene TRBV11-3 combines with J gene TRBJ2-7; maybe TRBD1 (6 bases). V was clipped by 3 bases and J by 5 bases, with 11 bases between them. This CDR3 contains 13 residues. Looked up from germline, CDR1 is SGHNT and CDR2 is YENEEA. The CDR3 reads CASSLNRVNEQYF. Here the CDR3 DNA reads TGTGCCAGCAGCTTGAACAGGGTGAACGAGCAGTACTTC. Filled out from reference TRBV11-3 and TRBJ2-7, the complete variable domain reads EAGVVQSPRYKIIEKKQPVAFWCNPISGHNTLYWYLQNLGQGPELLIRYENEEAVDDSQLPKDRFSAERLKGVDSTLKIQPAELGDSAVYLCASSLNRVNEQYFGPGTRLTVT.

Concerning this clone: The sample holds other DNA sequences that translate to the same CDR3. The chain recombines TRBV12-3 or TRBV12-4 with TRBJ2-5; D is unclear. Trimming cost V 2 bases and J 5 bases, with 3 bases left between them. The CDR3 is 11 residues long. CDR3 amino acids: CASSLSETQYF. CDR3 sequence (DNA): TGTGCCAGCAGTTTATCGGAGACCCAGTACTTC.

V gene TRBV6-2 or TRBV6-3 combines with J gene TRBJ2-7; TRBD1 matches 10 bases. The CDR3 spans 15 residues. J was trimmed by 9 bases and V by 4 bases; bases with no gene match: 12. The germline CDR1 and CDR2 sequences are MNHEY and SVGEGT. CDR3 DNA sequence: TGTGCCAGCAGTTCACCCGGGACAGGGGTATGGAGGCAGTACTTC. Its translation is CASSSPGTGVWRQYF.

The V gene is TRBV7-9, the J gene TRBJ1-1, with TRBD1 as a possible D gene (6 bases). Germline values: CDR1 SEHNR, CDR2 FQNEAQ (reference sequence). The CDR3 totals 15 residues. V was trimmed by 3 bases and J by 5 bases, leaving 16 bases between them. The CDR3: CASSFRAGVGTEAFF. The CDR3 bases are TGTGCCAGCAGCTTTAGGGCAGGGGTTGGTACTGAAGCTTTCTTT.

The rearrangement uses TRBV4-3 and TRBJ2-3; 7 nucleotides align to TRBD2. The V and J ends lost 3 bases and 6 bases, in that order; junction bases with no gene match: 9. CDR3 size: 15 residues. Germline V lookup: CDR1 LGHNA, CDR2 YSLEER. CDR3 coding DNA: TGCGCCAGCAGCCAGGAGAGATGGGGAGGGGATACGCAGTATTTT. Translated: CASSQERWGGDTQYF.

The rearrangement uses TRBV18 and TRBJ2-5; TRBD2 aligns across 10 bases. The length of the CDR3 is 15 residues. The V gene end was trimmed by 4 bases and the J gene end by 5 bases; junction bases not matched to a gene: 7. The germline CDR1 and CDR2 sequences are KGHSH and LQKENI. CDR3 nucleotide sequence: TGTGCCAGCTCACAGAGCGGGGGGGCCCCCGAGACCCAGTACTTC. It encodes CASSQSGGAPETQYF.